The 18 T cell receptor beta chains presented below share a single source sample, sequenced in a study of a mutant IDH1 vaccine in newly diagnosed glioma. Regarding time point: week 11, during vaccination. Each dose of the vaccine consisted of 300 ug of mutant IDH1 20-mer peptide, with topical imiquimod. Assay: immunoSEQ multiplex PCR; the TCRdb copy retains only in-frame clones and omits some. The sample lists 100,000 to 120,000 clones; roughly 88% were seen once. No antigens are known for them. The sequences come from PBMCs, collected from a glioma patient whose treatment included an IDH1 peptide vaccine. The source is a woman aged 50 to 60 with glioma.

The count of this clone is one. The J gene is TRBJ2-1, the V gene TRBV5-4; D gene unclear. The V gene's germline CDR1 is SGHNT and CDR2 YYREEE (reference sequence). The CDR3 has 15 amino acids. V lost 4 bases, J lost 4 bases, and 15 bases lay in between. The CDR3 DNA follows: TGTGCCAGCAGCCCTCGACAAACACAATACAATGAGCAGTTCTTC. It specifies CASSPRQTQYNEQFF.

This clone was seen just once. CDR3 DNA: TGTGCCAGCAGAGAGAGTAGCCACTACAATGAGCAGTTCTTC. Its translation is CASRESSHYNEQFF. The V call is TRBV27, the J call TRBJ2-1; no definite D call. CDR1 MNHEY and CDR2 SMNVEV come from the germline V gene (reference sequence). Between the trimmed V and J ends, which lost 6 bases and 3 bases, there was a span of 12 bases. The CDR3 covers 14 residues.

The chain has TRBV6-5 and TRBJ1-5, with 12 bases lining up with TRBD1. The CDR3 has 15 residues. With V trimmed by 2 bases and J by 9 bases, 5 bases remained unmatched. CDR1 and CDR2 (germline): MNHEY, SVGAGI. The CDR3 region is CASSYGGQGAGPQHF. The CDR3 nucleotides are TGTGCCAGCAGTTACGGGGGACAGGGGGCGGGGCCCCAGCATTTT.

This chain connects TRBV5-1 to TRBJ2-5; no clear D. There are 14 residues in the CDR3. V lost 0 bases and J lost 5, with 11 bases in between. CDR1 is SGHRS and CDR2 is YFSETQ in the germline V gene. The DNA of the CDR3 is TGCGCCAGCAGCTTGGGCAGCCTCGTTGAGACCCAGTACTTC. It specifies CASSLGSLVETQYF.

This sequence joins TRBV5-1 and TRBJ1-2; possible D gene TRBD1, 5 bases. Deletions cut 3 bases from V and 6 bases from J, with 15 bases between. This CDR3 region has 14 residues. CDR1 is SGHRS, CDR2 YFSETQ, per germline. CDR3 nucleotides: TGCGCCAGCAGCTACCCAGGCGGGGGAGATGGCTACACCTTC. It specifies CASSYPGGGDGYTF.

The chain joins TRBV6-6 to TRBJ2-1; 7 nucleotides line up with TRBD2. The ends lost 0 bases at V and 4 bases at J; junction bases unmatched: 6. This CDR3 spans 16 amino acids. Germline CDR1 MNHNY, CDR2 SVGAGI (reference sequence). The CDR3 spells CASSYSTGEGYNEQFF. DNA for the CDR3: TGTGCCAGCAGTTACTCGACGGGGGAGGGTTACAATGAGCAGTTCTTC.

This sequence joins TRBV7-9 and TRBJ1-5; D possibly corresponds to TRBD1 (6 bases). CDR3 length equals 14 residues. Germline CDR1 reads SEHNR; CDR2 reads FQNEAQ (reference sequence). V gave up 9 bases and J gave up 6 bases, with 18 bases separating them. In nucleotides, the CDR3 is TGTGCCAGGTATCGGGCACAGGGAGGTCAGCCCCAGCATTTT. It is translated as CARYRAQGGQPQHF.

The chain carries TRBV7-6 and TRBJ1-2, with D possibly being TRBD1 (5 bases). Trimming removed 5 bases at V and 2 bases at J, with 18 bases between. The germline gives CDR1 SGHVS, CDR2 FNYEAQ. CDR3 length equals 16 residues. The CDR3 DNA reads TGTGCCAGCAGCCAACTACTACTCCAGGGAAACTATGGCTACACCTTC. Protein: CASSQLLLQGNYGYTF.

V and J are TRBV29-1 and TRBJ2-5, with TRBD2 as a possible D gene (5 bases). V lost 5 bases and J 5 bases, leaving 12 bases between the germline ends. The CDR3 runs 12 residues. The germline gives CDR1 SQVTM, CDR2 ANQGSEA. The CDR3 DNA reads as TGCAGCGTTCTACTAGGGCGGGAGACCCAGTACTTC. Translated: CSVLLGRETQYF.

This clone was detected a few times. This chain connects TRBV25-1 to TRBJ1-2; unclear D gene. The V end was cut by 8 bases, the J end by 6 bases, with 7 bases between. CDR3 size: 10 residues. CDR1 and CDR2 (germline): MGHDK, SYGVNS. The CDR3 protein is CASRQDGYTF. CDR3 coding DNA: TGTGCCAGCCGACAAGATGGCTACACCTTC.

The chain has TRBV6-5 and TRBJ2-1, with 11 bases lining up with TRBD1. This CDR3 spans 15 amino acids. The V gene end was trimmed by 2 bases and the J gene end by 7 bases; junction bases not matched to a gene: 4. The germline V gene has CDR1 MNHEY and CDR2 SVGAGI. The CDR3 protein is CASSYVGQGANEQFF. DNA for the CDR3: TGTGCCAGCAGTTACGTAGGACAGGGGGCGAATGAGCAGTTCTTC.

The rearrangement joins TRBV19 to TRBJ1-1, with D maybe TRBD1 (6 bases). The CDR3 loop spans 15 amino acids. Germline assignment: CDR1 LNHDA and CDR2 SQIVND (reference sequence). Trimming left V 6 bases short and J 5 bases short, with 19 bases between. The chain's CDR3 is CASSSRGAGRTEAFF. The CDR3 DNA sequence: TGTGCCAGTAGCTCACGGGGGGCCGGGAGGACTGAAGCTTTCTTT.

The V and J genes are TRBV27 and TRBJ2-1; 9 positions match TRBD2. CDR3 length: 16 amino acids. CDR1 MNHEY and CDR2 SMNVEV come from the germline V gene (reference sequence). The V gene end was trimmed by 2 bases and the J gene end by 6 bases; junction bases not matched to a gene: 8. The CDR3 here is CASSLLLAGRINEQFF. The CDR3 DNA follows: TGTGCCAGCAGTTTACTGCTAGCGGGAAGGATCAATGAGCAGTTCTTC.

This chain connects TRBV4-1 to TRBJ1-2; the match to TRBD1 covers 7 bases. CDR1 and CDR2 from the germline V gene are MGHRA and YSYEKL. V lost 3 bases, J lost 8 bases, and 9 bases stayed unmatched. The CDR3 is 14 residues long. Here the CDR3 DNA reads TGCGCCAGCAGCCAGCGGACAGGCGGCGGGGGCTACACCTTC. Translation: CASSQRTGGGGYTF.

The rearrangement joins TRBV18 to TRBJ1-5, with D unclear. The CDR3 covers 14 residues. The ends were cut back, 2 bases at V and 0 bases at J, with 5 bases in the middle. The germline gives CDR1 KGHSH, CDR2 LQKENI. This chain's CDR3 is CASSPAHSNQPQHF. CDR3 in DNA: TGTGCCAGCTCACCAGCACATAGCAATCAGCCCCAGCATTTT.

V is TRBV19 and J is TRBJ2-7, with D perhaps TRBD2 (5 bases). The CDR3 loop spans 16 amino acids. The germline CDR1 and CDR2 sequences are LNHDA and SQIVND (reference sequence). The V and J ends lost 5 bases and 4 bases respectively, with 21 bases between them. The CDR3 is CASSPPGFRVVYEQYF. The DNA for the CDR3 is TGTGCCAGTAGTCCGCCGGGATTTAGGGTTGTGTACGAGCAGTACTTC. The whole variable domain, filled in from reference TRBV19 and TRBJ2-7, reads DGGITQSPKYLFRKEGQNVTLSCEQNLNHDAMYWYRQDPGQGLRLIYYSQIVNDFQKGDIAEGYSVSREKKESFPLTVTSAQKNPTAFYLCASSPPGFRVVYEQYFGPGTRLTVT.

The chain combines TRBV9 with TRBJ2-1; D is possibly TRBD2 (5 bases). Trimming removed 0 bases at V and 8 bases at J, with 9 bases between. The CDR3 covers 13 residues. Germline assignment: CDR1 SGDLS and CDR2 YYNGEE. CDR3 nucleotide sequence: TGTGCCAGCAGCGTAGCTATGGACTATGAGCAGTTCTTC. It encodes CASSVAMDYEQFF. Combining the CDR3 with reference TRBV9 and TRBJ2-1 gives the whole variable domain DSGVTQTPKHLITATGQRVTLRCSPRSGDLSVYWYQQSLDQGLQFLIQYYNGEERAKGNILERFSAQQFPDLHSELNLSSLELGDSALYFCASSVAMDYEQFFGPGTRLTVL.

The V call is TRBV4-1, the J call TRBJ2-7, with 8 positions matching TRBD2. This CDR3 comprises 17 residues. Trimming took 0 bases from V and 1 from J; bases not matched to a gene: 8. The V gene's germline CDR1 is MGHRA and CDR2 YSYEKL. DNA of the CDR3: TGCGCCAGCAGCCAAGATGAAGCAGGCGGGAGGTCCTACGAGCAGTACTTC. It specifies CASSQDEAGGRSYEQYF.